The rows below give T cell receptor beta chains drawn from one sample of a study of control samples from healthy donors and cancer patients. Using immunoSEQ multiplex PCR, the repertoire was profiled, and TCRdb retains in-frame clones only, with some absent. Of almost 85,000 clones detected, 80% to 90% appear once; the ten largest clones hold around a tenth. The specimen sequenced was PBMCs. The origin of the receptors is a man aged 60 to 75 with head and neck cancer. CDR3s include the opening cysteine and the closing phenylalanine or tryptophan. Fields, in order: J gene, clone size, V gene, CDR3 protein. Clone size is shown for a subset of rows, as once, few, many or a class of expanded clone.

TRBJ1-5 | - | TRBV2 | CASSYEGPRDQPQHF
TRBJ2-3 | - | TRBV5-5 | CASSLAGTSTDTQYF
TRBJ1-2 | - | TRBV3-1/TRBV3-2 | CASSRGPQTGANYGYTF
TRBJ2-1 | - | TRBV9 | CASSVVWGTSGSNEQFF
TRBJ2-3 | - | TRBV6-5 | CASILVDTQYF
TRBJ2-1 | - | TRBV5-4 | CASSLVRTAYNEQFF
TRBJ2-7 | - | TRBV6-5 | CASGIGAEQYF
TRBJ1-1 | few | TRBV29-1 | CSVEAGGSNTEAFF
TRBJ1-3 | - | TRBV5-1 | CASSLVAGQLGSSGNTIYF
TRBJ2-7 | - | TRBV28 | CASSLGQGLSYEQYF
TRBJ2-1 | - | TRBV18 | CASSPGYNEQFF
TRBJ1-1 | - | TRBV5-8 | CASITKGQGAVTEAFF
TRBJ1-1 | - | TRBV9 | CASSVMGMNTEAFF
TRBJ1-2 | - | TRBV10-3 | CAISESWTGAYGYTF
TRBJ2-3 | few | TRBV9 | CASSVSATDTQYF
TRBJ2-7 | - | TRBV28 | CASRRTRLEQYF
TRBJ1-5 | - | TRBV19 | CASSIGKGAQGYQPQHF
TRBJ1-2 | - | TRBV15 | CATSRGQGGSGYTF
TRBJ1-1 | - | TRBV6-6 | CASSWTGVRHTEAFF
TRBJ2-7 | - | TRBV7-8 | CASSLDRGWDEQYF
TRBJ2-5 | - | TRBV19 | CASTPDSAGETQYF
TRBJ1-2 | - | TRBV18 | CASSPQQDGGYTF
TRBJ2-1 | - | TRBV9 | CASSVGALYNEQFF
TRBJ2-5 | once | TRBV5-1 | CASSDPGQGRETQYF
TRBJ1-2 | few | TRBV6-1 | CASSELVTGANYGYTF
TRBJ1-2 | - | TRBV5-6 | CASSPWAAYGYTF
TRBJ1-5 | once | TRBV27 | CASSLSRNQPQHF
TRBJ2-4 | once | TRBV6-4 | CASTSTGRLAKNIQYF
TRBJ1-2 | - | TRBV10-1 | CASSEGGSNYGYTF
TRBJ2-5 | - | TRBV14 | CASSQTGLGGRETQYF
TRBJ1-1 | - | TRBV6-6 | CAIRHPGQGDGTEAFF
TRBJ1-6 | - | TRBV13 | CASSQRYSPLHF
TRBJ1-5 | - | TRBV27 | CASRDTLRGGNQPQHF
TRBJ2-3 | once | TRBV12-3/TRBV12-4 | CASSHSTDTQYF
TRBJ1-2 | - | TRBV12-3/TRBV12-4 | CASGDRGRVYTF
TRBJ2-3 | - | TRBV3-1/TRBV3-2 | CASSFNGADTQYF
TRBJ2-7 | - | TRBV28 | CASIKMGPYEQYF
TRBJ1-4 | - | TRBV18 | CASSPRGIDNTNEKLFF
TRBJ1-2 | - | TRBV3-1/TRBV3-2 | CASSTPGGNYSYTF
TRBJ1-5 | - | TRBV18 | CASSPLQGVDQPQHF
TRBJ1-4 | - | TRBV5-8 | CASSLAGSLNEKLFF
TRBJ2-7 | - | TRBV6-6 | CASSSRDSSYEQYF
TRBJ2-7 | - | TRBV27 | CASSISTGPSYEQYF
TRBJ1-1 | - | TRBV19 | CASSIWVGSDSVAFF
TRBJ2-1 | - | TRBV7-2 | CASSRNYNEQFF
TRBJ2-1 | once | TRBV9 | CASSPGGYNEQFF
TRBJ2-5 | - | TRBV9 | CASSYSGGYQETQYF
TRBJ2-4 | - | TRBV11-2 | CASSLTTQGLAKNIQYF
TRBJ2-3 | once | TRBV6-1 | CASSEVSRNTQYF
TRBJ1-4 | - | TRBV7-6 | CASSPRDRTNEKLFF
TRBJ2-7 | once | TRBV5-1 | CASSFGSSYEQYF
TRBJ1-3 | - | TRBV7-8 | CASTSGTARDTIYF
TRBJ1-4 | - | TRBV4-1 | CASSHLGPRREKLFF
TRBJ2-1 | few | TRBV14 | CASLRSGGNEQFF